The 26 T cell receptor beta chains in this list originate from one sample, sequenced in a study of shared clonotypes between healthy human individuals. Positive CCR7 selection of CD45RO-negative cells yielded the naive CD8 cells, and terminally differentiated effector memory CD45RA+ cells were excluded. Clones were sequenced by immunoSEQ multiplex PCR, and TCRdb holds only the in-frame ones, with some missing. This table holds about 2.1 million clones, approximately 92% found once. The specimen sequenced was naive CD8+ T cells from PBMCs. All receptors derive from a man aged 18 to 29 in good health. Some clones in this sample may be carry-over from other donors' samples.

V and J are TRBV4-3 and TRBJ1-1, with 8 bases lining up with TRBD1. The CDR3 covers 17 residues. Looked up from germline, CDR1 is LGHNA and CDR2 is YSLEER. The junction had 11 bases not matched to a gene; V was cut back by 4 bases and J by 1 base. CDR3 nucleotide sequence: TGCGCCAGCAGCCCACTCGAAGGACAGGGAGGGAACACTGAAGCTTTCTTT. Protein: CASSPLEGQGGNTEAFF.

This clone was counted once. The DNA of the CDR3 is TGTGCCAGCAGCGAACCCTTGTACAATGAGCAGTTCTTC. Encoded protein: CASSEPLYNEQFF. This sequence joins TRBV9 and TRBJ2-1, with D unclear. This CDR3 comprises 13 residues. Germline V gene sequence: CDR1 SGDLS, CDR2 YYNGEE. V was pared by 3 bases and J by 4 bases, with 8 bases between.

The CDR3 DNA reads TGCGCCAGCAGTCCGGACAGGAGAAGCACAGATACGCAGTATTTT. Translation gives CASSPDRRSTDTQYF. The rearrangement joins TRBV10-2 to TRBJ2-3; 7 nucleotides line up with TRBD1. V lost 5 bases to trimming and J lost 0 bases; unmatched junction nucleotides: 5. Germline CDR1 is WSHSY and CDR2 is SAAADI. The CDR3 is made up of 15 amino acids.

The chain recombines TRBV30 with TRBJ2-5; TRBD2 is a possible D gene (6 bases). The CDR3 spans 13 residues. V dropped 1 base and J dropped 4 bases, with 10 bases sitting between them. CDR1 GTSNPN and CDR2 SVGIG come from the germline V gene (reference sequence). The CDR3, as DNA: TGTGCCTGGAGTGGGGCGGGGAGAGAGACCCAGTACTTC. Translation: CAWSGAGRETQYF.

A word on this clone: Other DNA sequences within the sample encode an identical CDR3. V and J are TRBV7-9 and TRBJ2-1; D gene uncertain. The ends were cut back, 4 bases at V and 4 bases at J, with 8 bases in the middle. Looked up from germline, CDR1 is SEHNR and CDR2 is FQNEAQ (reference sequence). The CDR3 spans 13 residues. This CDR3 is CASSSTGYNEQFF. Written as DNA, the CDR3 is TGTGCCAGCAGCTCGACTGGGTACAATGAGCAGTTCTTC.

This chain joins TRBV19 and TRBJ2-7, with D tentatively TRBD1 (5 bases). Trimming stripped 5 bases from V and 2 bases from J, with 7 bases between. CDR1 and CDR2 (germline): LNHDA, SQIVND (reference sequence). CDR3 size: 12 residues. The DNA of the CDR3 is TGTGCCAGTAGTGACAGTCCCTACGAGCAGTACTTC. Residues: CASSDSPYEQYF.

The genes are TRBV5-1 and TRBJ2-7; perhaps TRBD2 as D (5 bases). Germline-derived CDR1 and CDR2 are SGHRS and YFSETQ. The V and J ends lost 1 base and 7 bases respectively, with 12 bases between them. This CDR3 contains 13 residues. This chain's CDR3 is CASSLTDPGEQYF. The CDR3 nucleotides read TGCGCCAGCAGCTTGACAGACCCGGGGGAGCAGTACTTC.

Comment on this clone: Distinct nucleotide sequences in the sample also encode this CDR3. This rearrangement joins TRBV11-2 to TRBJ2-7; D remains ambiguous. The germline gives CDR1 SGHAT, CDR2 FQNNGV. The CDR3 sequence is 11 residues long. V lost 3 bases and J lost 3, with 3 bases in between. The CDR3 region is CASSFLYEQYF. The DNA of the CDR3 is TGTGCCAGCAGCTTTCTCTACGAGCAGTACTTC.

V gene TRBV28 combines with J gene TRBJ1-1; no reliable D call. Germline V CDR1 and CDR2: MDHEN, SYDVKM. The CDR3 contains 15 residues. V shed 5 bases and J shed 4 bases, with 17 bases lying between them. The CDR3 loop reads CASSRPSWASTEAFF. The CDR3 bases are TGTGCCAGCAGTCGACCCTCTTGGGCGAGCACTGAAGCTTTCTTT.

This clone was detected only once. J is TRBJ2-3 and V is TRBV4-1; no definite D call. This CDR3 is built from 14 residues. With 2 bases removed from V and 6 bases from J, the gap between germline ends came to 12 bases. Germline V gene data show CDR1 as MGHRA and CDR2 as YSYEKL. The CDR3 sequence: CASSQFISPDTQYF. The CDR3 DNA follows: TGCGCCAGCAGCCAATTTATAAGCCCGGATACGCAGTATTTT.

This chain uses TRBV29-1 with TRBJ2-1; tentative D call: TRBD2 (6 bases). The V end was cut by 6 bases, the J end by 3 bases, with 18 bases between. Germline V gene lookup returns CDR1 SQVTM and CDR2 ANQGSEA. The CDR3 length is 15 residues. The CDR3 protein is CSVDLRGGIYNEQFF. Written as DNA, the CDR3 is TGCAGCGTCGACCTCCGAGGAGGGATCTACAATGAGCAGTTCTTC.

The chain couples TRBV4-2 to TRBJ2-7, with D possibly TRBD2 on 6 matching bases. Germline V gene data show CDR1 as LGHNA and CDR2 as YNFKEQ. The CDR3 length is 17 residues. V lost 4 bases and J 2 bases, leaving 21 bases between the germline ends. CDR3 in amino acids: CASSLLSGPGLPYEQYF. For the CDR3, the DNA is TGTGCCAGCAGCCTCCTGTCGGGGCCGGGACTTCCCTACGAGCAGTACTTC.

The gene calls are TRBV28 and TRBJ1-4; D is perhaps TRBD1 (5 bases). This CDR3 region has 15 residues. Germline V CDR1 and CDR2: MDHEN, SYDVKM. Trimming shortened V by 6 bases and J by 6 bases, and 17 bases separated the two germline ends. CDR3 loop: CASRVAGTGYEKLFF. CDR3 coding DNA: TGTGCCAGCAGGGTCGCCGGGACGGGTTATGAAAAACTGTTTTTT.

J is TRBJ1-4 and V is TRBV4-1; 8 positions agree with TRBD1. Germline assignment: CDR1 MGHRA and CDR2 YSYEKL. The CDR3 sequence is 17 residues long. Trimming at V came to 0 bases and at J to 5 bases, leaving 8 bases not matched to a gene. Here the CDR3 DNA reads TGCGCCAGCAGCCAAGACTGGGACAGGCGGGGGAATGAAAAACTGTTTTTT. As protein: CASSQDWDRRGNEKLFF.

The chain employs TRBV29-1 and TRBJ2-1; 7 bases align to TRBD1. The CDR3 runs 14 residues. The J segment lost 2 bases and the V segment lost 6 bases, leaving 7 bases of the junction unmatched. CDR1 SQVTM and CDR2 ANQGSEA come from the germline V gene. The CDR3 sequence: CSVAGTATYNEQFF. CDR3 DNA sequence: TGCAGCGTAGCCGGGACAGCTACCTACAATGAGCAGTTCTTC.

The V gene is TRBV19, the J gene TRBJ2-1, with 8 positions matching TRBD2. Trimming removed 5 bases from V and 3 bases from J; junction bases left unmatched: 15. CDR1 is LNHDA, CDR2 SQIVND, per germline (reference sequence). The CDR3 is 18 residues long. The CDR3 here is CASSPGTSSTRGYNEQFF. CDR3 nucleotides: TGTGCCAGTAGTCCCGGGACTAGTTCTACAAGGGGCTACAATGAGCAGTTCTTC.

The chain employs TRBV6-6 and TRBJ1-1, with 7 bases aligning to TRBD1. Germline V gene data show CDR1 as MNHNY and CDR2 as SVGAGI (reference sequence). The CDR3 is 15 residues long. Trimming cost V 4 bases and J 5 bases; bases outside gene matches: 10. The CDR3 bases are TGTGCCAGCAGTTCCATCGACAGGGTTGTAACTGAAGCTTTCTTT. The encoded protein is CASSSIDRVVTEAFF.

CDR3 region: CASTLSGRALNEQFF. The CDR3 coding sequence is TGTGCCAGCACCCTGAGCGGGAGGGCCTTAAATGAGCAGTTCTTC. The J gene is TRBJ2-1, the V gene TRBV2; 10 bases fit TRBD2. The CDR3 extends over 15 amino acids. Germline V gives CDR1 SNHLY, CDR2 FYNNEI. With 7 bases clipped from V and 7 bases from J, the junction kept 10 bases outside the gene matches. Full variable domain (outside the CDR3, taken from reference TRBV2 and TRBJ2-1): EPEVTQTPSHQVTQMGQEVILRCVPISNHLYFYWYRQILGQKVEFLVSFYNNEISEKSEIFDDQFSVERPDGSNFTLKIRSTKLEDSAMYFCASTLSGRALNEQFFGPGTRLTVL.

This clone was seen a single time. The J gene is TRBJ1-2, the V gene TRBV28; D not certain. Germline lookup yields CDR1 MDHEN and CDR2 SYDVKM. This CDR3 has 14 amino acids. With 3 bases removed from V and 4 bases from J, the gap between germline ends came to 12 bases. The DNA for the CDR3 is TGTGCCAGCAGTTTGCAGCGGGGTGGCTATGGCTACACCTTC. It specifies CASSLQRGGYGYTF.

This clone was seen more than once but under ten times. J is TRBJ1-4 and V is TRBV11-2, with D perhaps TRBD1 (5 bases). Per germline, CDR1 SGHAT and CDR2 FQNNGV. The CDR3 has 11 amino acids. V dropped 4 bases and J dropped 14 bases, with 11 bases sitting between them. CDR3 sequence (DNA): TGTGCCAGCAGCTCTGGGCAGGGCCTGTTTTTT. Amino acids: CASSSGQGLFF. Supplemented by reference TRBV11-2 and TRBJ1-4, the full variable domain reads EAGVAQSPRYKIIEKRQSVAFWCNPISGHATLYWYQQILGQGPKLLIQFQNNGVVDDSQLPKDRFSAERLKGVDSTLKIQPAKLEDSAVYLCASSSGQGLFFGSGTQLSVL.

The CDR3 nucleotides read TGTGCCAGCAGTGAAGTTCAGGGCAGGGTCTACGAGCAGTACTTC. Residues: CASSEVQGRVYEQYF. V usage is TRBV2 and J usage is TRBJ2-7, with D possibly TRBD1 on 5 matching bases. Germline CDR1 reads SNHLY; CDR2 reads FYNNEI. This CDR3 region has 15 residues. V lost 1 base, J lost 3 bases, and 13 bases lay in between.

V gene TRBV15 combines with J gene TRBJ2-1; 7 bases align to TRBD2. Germline trimming cut 1 base from V and 2 bases from J; bases unmatched to any gene: 5. Germline loops: CDR1 LNHNV, CDR2 YYDKDF (reference sequence). This CDR3 has 16 amino acids. In nucleotides, the CDR3 is TGTGCCACCAGCAGAGGCCCTAGCGGCCCCTACAATGAGCAGTTCTTC. Translation: CATSRGPSGPYNEQFF.

This chain links TRBV28 with TRBJ2-7; D is possibly TRBD1 (6 bases). V lost 5 bases and J 0 bases, leaving 14 bases between the germline ends. CDR1 MDHEN and CDR2 SYDVKM come from the germline V gene. The CDR3 has 15 amino acids. The CDR3 nucleotides read TGTGCCAGCAGTCCAGGGGTGTTGCGCTCCTACGAGCAGTACTTC. Translating gives CASSPGVLRSYEQYF.

The V call is TRBV21-1, the J call TRBJ2-3; the table's D call, TRBD2, has no DNA check behind it. TRBV21-1 is designated a pseudogene. The CDR3 has 16 amino acids. CDR3 protein: CASSIVLAGGTDTQYF. CDR3 DNA sequence: TGTGCCAGCAGCATCGTACTAGCGGGAGGCACAGATACGCAGTATTTT.

This chain joins TRBV9 and TRBJ2-1; 7 nucleotides match TRBD2. With V trimmed by 2 bases and J by 7 bases, 18 bases remained unmatched. The length of the CDR3 is 18 residues. Germline CDR1 reads SGDLS; CDR2 reads YYNGEE. In DNA, the CDR3 is TGTGCCAGCAGCGTTAGTCCTTGGAACGCGGGAGAATGGAATGAGCAGTTCTTC. Translating it yields CASSVSPWNAGEWNEQFF.

The chain combines TRBV6-5 with TRBJ1-1; the D is unclear. Trimming shortened V by 3 bases and J by 2 bases, and 13 bases separated the two germline ends. CDR3 length equals 15 residues. In germline, CDR1 is MNHEY, CDR2 SVGAGI. The CDR3 is CASSYLDAVNTEAFF. CDR3 DNA sequence: TGTGCCAGCAGTTATCTCGACGCGGTTAACACTGAAGCTTTCTTT.